These 10 T cell receptor beta chains came from one sample sequenced in a study of blood T cell repertoires in COVID-19. The repertoire was sequenced with immunoSEQ multiplex PCR; TCRdb's copy has only in-frame clones and lacks some. The sample holds roughly 200,000 clones, around 88% seen once. The sequencing sample was made of PBMCs or T cells enriched from blood (not recorded which). The receptors originated from a man between 35 and 55 years old with acute COVID-19.

This clone was counted only a few times. The chain links TRBV30 to TRBJ1-6, with D perhaps TRBD1 (6 bases). CDR3 length: 14 residues. The V gene's germline CDR1 is GTSNPN and CDR2 SVGIG (reference sequence). Trimming removed 3 bases at V and 7 bases at J, with 13 bases between. The CDR3 protein is CAWSHRTENSPLHF. CDR3 sequence (DNA): TGTGCCTGGAGCCACCGGACAGAAAATTCACCCCTCCACTTT.

This chain uses TRBV25-1 with TRBJ1-5; a weak D match, TRBD1 (5 bases). The CDR3 totals 15 residues. Per the germline V gene, CDR1 is MGHDK and CDR2 is SYGVNS. V dropped 3 bases and J dropped 4 bases, with 13 bases sitting between them. The CDR3 sequence is CASSERGTQNQPQHF. The CDR3 coding sequence is TGTGCCAGCAGTGAGCGGGGGACGCAAAATCAGCCCCAGCATTTT.

The chain carries TRBV30 and TRBJ1-2; 7 bases agree with TRBD1. The CDR3 covers 15 residues. The germline CDR1 and CDR2 sequences are GTSNPN and SVGIG (reference sequence). V gave up 0 bases and J gave up 5 bases; unmatched junction bases: 9. The CDR3 DNA reads as TGTGCCTGGAGTGTACTACAGGGGCTTCGTTATGGCTACACCTTC. Translating it yields CAWSVLQGLRYGYTF.

This clone has only a few counts. The J gene is TRBJ1-6, the V gene TRBV4-3; TRBD1 is a possible D gene (6 bases). Germline CDR1 LGHNA, CDR2 YSLEER. V dropped 2 bases and J dropped 10 bases, with 12 bases sitting between them. This CDR3 has 14 residues. This chain's CDR3 is CASSQRTGNSPLHF. Written as DNA, the CDR3 is TGCGCCAGCAGCCAAAGAACAGGGAACTCACCCCTCCACTTT.

The J gene is TRBJ1-2, the V gene TRBV20-1, with D unresolved. The CDR3 length is 11 residues. Per the germline V gene, CDR1 is DFQATT and CDR2 is SNEGSKA (reference sequence). V shed 3 bases and J shed 6 bases, with 8 bases lying between them. CDR3 sequence (DNA): TGCAGTGCTAGGGGGAGAGATGGCTACACCTTC. Encoded protein: CSARGRDGYTF.

Only one count was recorded for this clone. The chain links TRBV6-4 to TRBJ1-4, with 8 bases aligning to TRBD1. CDR3 length equals 13 residues. Germline V gene lookup returns CDR1 MRHNA and CDR2 SNTAGT. V shed 3 bases, J shed 7 bases, and the junction held 1 base outside the gene matches. CDR3 coding DNA: TGTGCCAGCAGTGAGACAGGGGTTGAAAAACTGTTTTTT. This codes for CASSETGVEKLFF.

The chain couples TRBV19 to TRBJ1-2; a possible D gene is TRBD1 (5 bases). V was pared by 0 bases and J by 0 bases, with 5 bases between. The CDR3 length is 14 residues. Germline V gene lookup returns CDR1 LNHDA and CDR2 SQIVND (reference sequence). CDR3 sequence: CASSIEGPNYGYTF. For the CDR3, the DNA is TGTGCCAGTAGTATAGAGGGGCCTAACTATGGCTACACCTTC. Full variable domain (remainder filled in from reference TRBV19 and TRBJ1-2): DGGITQSPKYLFRKEGQNVTLSCEQNLNHDAMYWYRQDPGQGLRLIYYSQIVNDFQKGDIAEGYSVSREKKESFPLTVTSAQKNPTAFYLCASSIEGPNYGYTFGSGTRLTVV.

The chain recombines TRBV5-4 with TRBJ2-7, with 11 bases fitting TRBD2. Germline CDR1 SGHNT, CDR2 YYREEE (reference sequence). The V segment lost 6 bases and the J segment 1 base; nucleotides outside the gene matches: 12. CDR3 size: 17 residues. DNA for the CDR3: TGTGCCAGCACAGCGGATAGCGGGAGGGCGGCGTCCTACGAGCAGTACTTC. Its translation: CASTADSGRAASYEQYF.

The J gene is TRBJ1-1, the V gene TRBV5-4; TRBD1 matches 10 bases. V gave up 5 bases and J gave up 10 bases; unmatched junction bases: 8. The germline V gene has CDR1 SGHNT and CDR2 YYREEE (reference sequence). The CDR3 totals 13 residues. The CDR3 region has the DNA TGTGCCAGCAGTGTGGACAGGGGGGGTAGAGCTTTCTTT. It yields the protein CASSVDRGGRAFF. Based on the CDR3 plus reference TRBV5-4 and TRBJ1-1, the full variable domain is ETGVTQSPTHLIKTRGQQVTLRCSSQSGHNTVSWYQQALGQGPQFIFQYYREEENGRGNFPPRFSGLQFPNYSSELNVNALELDDSALYLCASSVDRGGRAFFGQGTRLTVV.

The chain employs TRBV5-4 and TRBJ2-3; 7 bases agree with TRBD2. Germline V gene sequence: CDR1 SGHNT, CDR2 YYREEE (reference sequence). Trimming at V came to 4 bases and at J to 4 bases, leaving 9 bases not matched to a gene. This CDR3 is 15 amino acids long. In DNA, the CDR3 is TGTGCCAGCAGCCTTAGGACTAGTTCGGCAGATACGCAGTATTTT. Amino acid sequence: CASSLRTSSADTQYF. Together with reference TRBV5-4 and TRBJ2-3, the CDR3 gives the full variable domain: ETGVTQSPTHLIKTRGQQVTLRCSSQSGHNTVSWYQQALGQGPQFIFQYYREEENGRGNFPPRFSGLQFPNYSSELNVNALELDDSALYLCASSLRTSSADTQYFGPGTRLTVL.